This TCR beta chain was found in a study of shared clonotypes between healthy human individuals. A deep-level run was used for the assay. TCRdb's copy holds only in-frame clones and misses some; the assay was immunoSEQ multiplex PCR. The table includes over a million clones, 98% detected once. Study observations and caveats: Clonotypes shared by all four donors outscored non-shared clonotypes in generation probability. What naive subsets generally showed was a larger estimated richness than memory subsets showed.

Remarks on this clone: Its antigen is not known.

The V and J ends lost 4 bases and 3 bases respectively, with 20 bases between them. This CDR3 contains 16 residues. Germline-derived CDR1 and CDR2 are SGHKS and YYEKEE (reference sequence). The receptor was derived from a man aged 25 to 40 in good health. Sequencing was carried out using naive CD4+ T cells sorted from blood. The subset was: CD45RA+ positively selected. This sequence joins TRBV5-5 and TRBJ2-7; D perhaps matches TRBD2 (8 bases). This chain's CDR3 is CASSEGATGLGYEQYF. CDR3 nucleotide sequence: TGTGCCAGCAGCGAGGGGGCTACGGGACTAGGCTACGAGCAGTACTTC.